This T cell receptor (beta chain) was profiled in a study of lymphopenia after photon versus proton radiotherapy. Study results and caveats: Authors raise, but do not show, better survival with proton therapy.

This clone was found once. The antigen is unknown. Trimming took off 3 bases at V and 1 base at J, with 6 bases between the two ends. In germline, CDR1 is MDHEN, CDR2 SYDVKM. The CDR3 contains 13 residues. Produced via immunoSEQ multiplex PCR; TCRdb's table is partial and in-frame only. Counted here are approximately 150,000 clones, roughly nine tenths occurring once; the ten biggest clones make up about 4.4%. The sample here was peripheral blood, taken from a patient treated with photon-based radiotherapy. This TCR was recovered from a man aged 50 to 60 with gastric cancer. This rearrangement joins TRBV28 to TRBJ1-2; D remains unclear. The CDR3 protein is CASSFHGNYGYTF. The CDR3 nucleotides are TGTGCCAGCAGTTTTCACGGTAACTATGGCTACACCTTC.